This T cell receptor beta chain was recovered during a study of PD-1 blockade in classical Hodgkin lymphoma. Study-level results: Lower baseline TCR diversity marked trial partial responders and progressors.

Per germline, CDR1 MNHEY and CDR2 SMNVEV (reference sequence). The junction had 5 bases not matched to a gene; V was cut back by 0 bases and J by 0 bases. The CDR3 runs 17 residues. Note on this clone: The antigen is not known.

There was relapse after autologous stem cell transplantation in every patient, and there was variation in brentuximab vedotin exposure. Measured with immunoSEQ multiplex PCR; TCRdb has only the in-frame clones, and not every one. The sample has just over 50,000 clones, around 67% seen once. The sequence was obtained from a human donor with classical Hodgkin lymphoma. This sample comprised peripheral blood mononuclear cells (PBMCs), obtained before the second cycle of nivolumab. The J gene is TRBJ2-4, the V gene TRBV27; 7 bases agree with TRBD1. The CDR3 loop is CASSLSGGYLAKNIQYF. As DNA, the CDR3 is TGTGCCAGCAGTTTATCAGGGGGCTACCTAGCCAAAAACATTCAGTACTTC.